The present entry profiles one TCR beta chain with its context. Antigen unknown. These data come from a study of CXCR3-negative and CXCR3-positive naive CD8 T cells. Across the study: The study obtained around 150 million TRB reads, about 1.5 +/- 0.3 million per library.

Sorts performed in triplicate captured roughly 320,000 cells each from every CD8+ T cell subset. CDR1 is LNHDA, CDR2 SQIVND, per germline (reference sequence). CDR3 size: 14 residues. Researchers prepared the TRB cDNA libraries using 5' RACE with UMI labels. TCRdb re-called the 5' RACE reads; every CDR3 protein appears as one record, without DNA. This table lists under 110,000 distinct CDR3 sequences. Points from the study as a whole: More hydrophobic TRB CDR3s occurred in CXCR3-positive than in CXCR3-negative naive cells. TRB CDR3 properties were used to infer TCR strength, and surface CD5 was comparable between naive subsets. Cryopreserved cells partially lost CXCR3 expression, and fresh PBMCs were used in most assays.

The TCR sequence derives from a human donor in good health. Some clones in this sample may be carry-over from other donors' samples. V usage is TRBV19 and J usage is TRBJ2-7; TCRdb designates TRBD1, a call that cannot be tested without DNA. The sequencing sample was made of naive CXCR3+ CD8+ T cells from blood. Subset defined: CD45RO-CCR7+CD27+CD95- naive CD8+ T cells expressing CXCR3 (TNR3+). The CDR3 loop reads CASREFEGVGEQYF.